This T cell receptor (beta chain) derives from a study of identical twins (dated by TCRdb to 2016 to 2018). Concerning the study at large: To test whether fetal clonotypes persist, this study deep-sequenced TCR alpha and beta repertoires from monozygotic twins, from unrelated adults of various ages, and from cord blood. Replicate twin experiments were performed at different times using different library preparation protocols to rule out contamination. Summary of the overall study and its limitations: Because the same donors could not be followed over many years, the conclusions depended on cross-sectional statistical analysis. Compared with coincidental sharing between unrelated individuals, out-of-frame TCR alpha sequences shared between twins showed an excess of sequences with low generation probability. Invariant T cells such as MAIT and iNKT could partly confound zero-insertion analyses, though diverse VJ usage argued against this for most clonotypes. Fewer insertions were carried by abundant cord blood beta clonotypes; a weaker similar trend was observed in young adult naive repertoires, while no such trend was observed in memory repertoires. Recombination models systematically underestimated out-of-frame TCR alpha sharing in monozygotic twins but agreed with sharing between unrelated individuals. A weaker excess of twin sharing was found in beta out-of-frame sequences because the signal-to-noise ratio was lowered by fewer shared sequences.

This clonotype was seen many times. Its binding antigen is unknown. Nothing much larger sits one base from this clone, and base qualities are not available. Every donor in the study was a healthy Caucasian. Miltenyi CD45RO+ enrichment and human naive T-cell isolation kits were used to isolate memory (CD45RO+) and naive T cells from PBMC. Deletion took 7 bases off V and 0 bases off J, with a span of 10 bases between the germline ends. From its cysteine to its phenylalanine, the CDR3 spans 14 amino acids. Only the CDR3 part of the read is kept: 42 bases, read in frame from the first base. Receptors were amplified or captured by 5' RACE. Sequenced on an Illumina HiSeq 2000. Template switching added a universal primer binding site, and the final cDNA carried a unique molecular identifier that allowed TCR cDNA molecules to be counted accurately. First-strand cDNA for TCR alpha and beta chains was synthesized from specific primers in the conserved constant-segment region. To control for contamination, every cDNA library was double barcoded, receiving both a SMART-Mk sample barcode and Illumina barcodes. TruSeq adapter sequences and Illumina sample barcodes were added in two successive PCR steps. The TCR alpha and beta cDNA libraries were sequenced on the Illumina HiSeq platform using custom primers. The paper's processing steps were these. MiGEC processed the raw reads to extract unique molecular identifiers, while MiXCR was used to determine the CDR3 positions. Recombination models were inferred per individual with the repgenHMM and IGoR tools using an EM algorithm. The tcR package in R was used for shared clonotype analysis, with sharing normalized by the product of cloneset sizes. To study raw recombination without the effects of thymic and clonal selection, out-of-frame nonproductive sequences were analyzed. TCRdb reprocessed the public reads (quality trimming at Q25 with fastp, clone calling with MiXCR) and kept in-frame beta chains. Rows are unified per CDR3 protein, each entry keeping the most common DNA and genes. For this entry, the V and J calls and clone size follow TCRdb and not the study's own pipeline. The sample table records about 160,000 distinct CDR3 sequences; under 4.5% of these occur just once. Of the sample, 7% to 10% is held by the ten largest clones.

The rearranged segments are TRBV12-3 or TRBV12-4 and TRBJ1-5; no D segment can be confidently identified. This receptor was obtained from a man aged 18-30 years in good health. The source material was memory T cells sorted from blood. Reading the label with the study, this specimen's cell subset or site is: CD45RO+ enriched T cells. The CDR3: CASTTSYSNQPQHF. The DNA is TGTGCCAGCACCACAAGTTATAGCAATCAGCCCCAGCATTTT.